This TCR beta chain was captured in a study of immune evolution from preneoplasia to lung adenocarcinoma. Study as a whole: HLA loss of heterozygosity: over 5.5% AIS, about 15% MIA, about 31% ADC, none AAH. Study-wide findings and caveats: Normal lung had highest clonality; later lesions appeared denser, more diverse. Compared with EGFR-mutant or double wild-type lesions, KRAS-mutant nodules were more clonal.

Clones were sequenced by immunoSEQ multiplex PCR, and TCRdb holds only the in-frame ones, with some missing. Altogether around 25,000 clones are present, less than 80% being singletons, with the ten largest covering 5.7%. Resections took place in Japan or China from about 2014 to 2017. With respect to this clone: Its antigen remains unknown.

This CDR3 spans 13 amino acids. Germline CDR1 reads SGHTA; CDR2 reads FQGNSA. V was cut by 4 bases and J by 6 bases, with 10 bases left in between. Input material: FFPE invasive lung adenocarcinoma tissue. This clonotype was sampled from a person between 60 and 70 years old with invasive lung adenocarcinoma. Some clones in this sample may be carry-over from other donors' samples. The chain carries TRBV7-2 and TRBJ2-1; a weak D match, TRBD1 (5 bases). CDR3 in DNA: TGTGCCAGCAGCTCCAGGGTAGGCAATGAGCAGTTCTTC. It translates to CASSSRVGNEQFF.